This T cell receptor (beta chain) was recovered during a study of response to subunit inactivated influenza vaccine (dated by TCRdb to the late 2010s). At the level of the whole study: The study used deep quantitative T cell receptor repertoire profiling to track responses to a trivalent subunit inactivated influenza vaccine. What the research found in general, with its limitations: It was suggested by the authors that each seasonal influenza vaccination may recruit only a limited number of new T cells.

Library preparation was by RT-PCR. Sequencing relied on an Illumina HiSeq 2500. In-frame beta chains were kept once TCRdb had trimmed the public reads at Q25 with fastp and called clones with MiXCR. Entries that share a CDR3 protein sequence are merged under the most common genes and DNA. The sample contains over 750,000 distinct CDR3 sequences, 21% of them found a single time. The top ten clonotypes cover roughly a tenth of the sample. Remarks on this clonotype: Its antigen is still unknown. Base quality data are lacking; no much larger clone is found one base away.

The clonotype comes from a man aged 50-60 years who received an inactivated influenza vaccine. Donor details come from another sample of the same person, matched by shared clones. Here the sequenced sample was PBMCs from blood, taken 4 to 6 days after vaccination.

The CDR3 protein sequence reads: CASSLIWTSGAETQYF. The DNA sequence is TGTGCCAGCAGCTTAATCTGGACTAGCGGGGCGGAGACCCAGTACTTC. This receptor chain uses TRBV7-8 and TRBJ2-5, with TRBD2 identical over 12 junction bases. Trimming accounts for 2 bases at V and 5 bases at J, while the number of junction bases matched to no gene is 6. The germline V gene sets CDR1 to SGHVS and CDR2 to FQNEAQ. The CDR3, from cysteine to phenylalanine, totals 16 residues. Of the read, only the CDR3 DNA is kept; its 48 bases are in frame from base 1.